This T cell receptor beta chain is drawn from a study of T cells in Graves' hyperthyroidism and ophthalmopathy. Study findings and constraints: By a 13 V-J model, ophthalmopathy was set apart from stable hyperthyroidism. Researchers found most expanded thyroid clonotypes above 0.001 in blood as well.

The sample of blood was obtained at first hyperthyroidism diagnosis (before any ophthalmopathy symptoms). Remarks on this clonotype: Its cognate antigen is unknown.

Template material for amplifying TCR beta CDR3 regions consisted of RNA transcripts. Using the HTBI primer set, a first-round RT-PCR was run on the TCR CDR3. TCRdb re-called the multiplex PCR reads with MiXCR, one entry per CDR3 protein. The sample contains about 130,000 distinct CDR3 sequences, 22% of which appear only once. V lost 4 bases, J lost 3 bases, and 13 bases lay in between. Germline lookup yields CDR1 SGHAT and CDR2 FQDESV (reference sequence). This CDR3 comprises 14 residues. The J gene is TRBJ2-7, the V gene TRBV11-1, with a weak D call TRBD2 (5 bases). The specimen was blood. The TCR sequence derives from a woman aged 45 to 65 with Graves' hyperthyroidism that later progressed to Graves' ophthalmopathy. The CDR3 bases are TGTGCCAGCAGCTATGGAGAAAGCGGCTACGAGCAGTACTTC. Protein sequence: CASSYGESGYEQYF.